Listed here are 18 T cell receptor beta chains from one sample, sequenced in a study of blood T cell repertoires in COVID-19 (dated by TCRdb to the early 2020s). The receptor library was made with the immunoSEQ multiplex PCR assay. As stored in TCRdb, this immuneACCESS dataset retains in-frame rearrangements with V and J assigned. A fraction of the clones does not appear; measured against another copy, unresolved V genes explain less than half of the discrepancy, and the remainder lacks a known reason. The sample includes some 300,000 clones, with about 88% observed a single time. 8% to 10% of the sample is in the top ten clones. The sequencing sample was made of PBMCs or T cells enriched from blood (not recorded which). Receptor source: a woman aged 40 to 50 who had recovered from COVID-19.

The chain recombines TRBV7-9 with TRBJ2-7; 7 bases align to TRBD1. With V trimmed by 5 bases and J by 2 bases, 3 bases remained unmatched. Germline CDR1 reads SEHNR; CDR2 reads FQNEAQ (reference sequence). The CDR3 consists of 13 residues. The CDR3 reads CASSEGQTYEQYF. In DNA form, the CDR3 reads TGTGCCAGCAGCGAGGGACAGACCTACGAGCAGTACTTC.

The chain links TRBV29-1 to TRBJ2-7; 7 bases agree with TRBD1. This CDR3 region has 13 residues. Trimming cost V 6 bases and J 3 bases; bases outside gene matches: 8. CDR1 is SQVTM, CDR2 ANQGSEA, per germline. The CDR3 DNA sequence: TGCAGCGTAGGACAGGTCGAGGGCTACGAGCAGTACTTC. Translation: CSVGQVEGYEQYF.

In the case of this clone: Different DNA sequences within this sample yield the same CDR3. The chain combines TRBV3-1 (or the pseudogene TRBV3-2) with TRBJ2-3; D unclear. In germline, CDR1 is LGHDT, CDR2 YNNKEL (reference sequence). Trimming stripped 4 bases from V and 5 bases from J, with 4 bases between. This CDR3 has 11 residues. The CDR3 sequence: CASSPGDTQYF. For the CDR3, the DNA is TGTGCCAGCAGCCCAGGAGATACGCAGTATTTT.

The chain links TRBV2 to TRBJ2-1; TRBD2 matches at 11 bases. CDR3 length: 15 amino acids. J lost 7 bases, V lost 6 bases, and 8 bases had no gene match. Germline values: CDR1 SNHLY, CDR2 FYNNEI. CDR3 DNA: TGTGCCAGCAGGATGGGACTAGCGGAGGGGAATGAGCAGTTCTTC. The encoded protein is CASRMGLAEGNEQFF.

The chain uses TRBV7-9 and TRBJ1-1; D perhaps matches TRBD1 (5 bases). The CDR3 length is 13 residues. CDR1 and CDR2 (germline): SEHNR, FQNEAQ (reference sequence). V was cut by 3 bases and J by 4 bases, with 9 bases left in between. The CDR3, as DNA: TGTGCCAGCAGCTTTGGGGACTTCACTGAAGCTTTCTTT. Its translation is CASSFGDFTEAFF.

The chain joins TRBV6-2 or TRBV6-3 to TRBJ2-5; TRBD2 matches at 14 bases. V shed 5 bases and J 0 bases; nucleotides not matched to a gene: 2. The CDR3 has 16 residues. Germline-derived CDR1 and CDR2 are MNHEY and SVGEGT. CDR3 bases: TGTGCCAGCAGTGGACTAGCGGGGGGAAACCAAGAGACCCAGTACTTC. It specifies CASSGLAGGNQETQYF.

The chain has TRBV6-5 and TRBJ1-1, with 7 bases matching TRBD1. Germline trimming cut 2 bases from V and 11 bases from J; bases unmatched to any gene: 5. The CDR3 is 12 residues long. Germline V lookup: CDR1 MNHEY, CDR2 SVGAGI. In DNA, the CDR3 is TGTGCCAGCAGTTACAGGGACAGTGGGGCTTTCTTT. As protein: CASSYRDSGAFF.

The chain links TRBV11-3 to TRBJ2-2; D ambiguous. The CDR3 contains 15 residues. In germline, CDR1 is SGHNT, CDR2 YENEEA. Trimming pared 2 bases from V and 1 base from J, leaving 8 bases between. CDR3 in DNA: TGTGCCAGCAGCTTAAAATGGCAGAACACCGGGGAGCTGTTTTTT. Translating it yields CASSLKWQNTGELFF.

The rearrangement joins TRBV18 to TRBJ1-6; D unclear. CDR1 is KGHSH, CDR2 LQKENI, per germline. The V end was cut by 4 bases, the J end by 4 bases, with 8 bases between. The CDR3 is 14 amino acids. The CDR3 coding sequence is TGTGCCAGCTCACTACTAAGATATAATTCACCCCTCCACTTT. It translates to CASSLLRYNSPLHF. The complete variable domain, with remaining parts taken from reference TRBV18 and TRBJ1-6, reads NAGVMQNPRHLVRRRGQEARLRCSPMKGHSHVYWYRQLPEEGLKFMVYLQKENIIDESGMPKERFSAEFPKEGPSILRIQQVVRGDSAAYFCASSLLRYNSPLHFGNGTRLTVT.

Notes on this clone: A clone one base away is much larger, so this may be a read error. Other nucleotide sequences in the sample specify the same CDR3. This chain joins TRBV7-2 and TRBJ2-1; TRBD2 agrees at 7 bases. CDR1 and CDR2 (germline): SGHTA, FQGNSA. The CDR3 consists of 16 residues. After removal of 1 base from V and 0 bases from J, the junction contained 3 bases not matched to a gene. CDR3 sequence reads: CASSLVASGSYNEQFF. The CDR3 DNA reads TGTGCCAGCAGCTTAGTGGCTAGCGGCTCCTACAATGAGCAGTTCTTC.

In this sample, this clone turned up a few times. The rearrangement joins TRBV18 to TRBJ1-3, with D possibly TRBD1 on 5 matching bases. V lost 2 bases and J lost 0, with 23 bases in between. This CDR3 comprises 20 residues. Germline V lookup: CDR1 KGHSH, CDR2 LQKENI. CDR3 protein: CASSPSGVWQGSTSGNTIYF. The CDR3, as DNA: TGTGCCAGCTCACCATCAGGAGTCTGGCAGGGTTCTACCTCTGGAAACACCATATATTTT.

The rearrangement links TRBV27 to TRBJ2-1, with 8 bases that match TRBD1. This CDR3 has 14 residues. Germline V gene lookup returns CDR1 MNHEY and CDR2 SMNVEV (reference sequence). With V trimmed by 4 bases and J by 7 bases, 6 bases remained unmatched. CDR3 sequence reads: CASSSPDRVNEQFF. The CDR3 DNA reads TGTGCCAGCAGTTCCCCGGACAGGGTTAATGAGCAGTTCTTC.

This clone appeared many times. This chain connects TRBV13 to TRBJ2-6; TRBD2 agrees at 8 bases. CDR3 length equals 15 residues. V shed 7 bases and J 3 bases; nucleotides not matched to a gene: 5. From germline, CDR1 is PRHDT and CDR2 FYEKMQ (reference sequence). This CDR3 reads CASKVAGYGANVLTF. In DNA form, the CDR3 reads TGTGCCAGCAAGGTAGCGGGGTATGGGGCCAACGTCCTGACTTTC.

The rearrangement links TRBV7-2 to TRBJ1-1; the D gene is possibly TRBD1 (5 bases). The germline gives CDR1 SGHTA, CDR2 FQGNSA. CDR3 length: 17 residues. The ends were cut back, 5 bases at V and 8 bases at J, with 27 bases in the middle. DNA of the CDR3: TGTGCCAGCAGCCAGGGCGGGGGACGCAGTTTCAACCGGGAAGCTTTCTTT. It encodes CASSQGGGRSFNREAFF.

The gene calls are TRBV24-1 and TRBJ1-5; TRBD1 matches 7 bases. The CDR3 totals 12 residues. Looked up from germline, CDR1 is KGHDR and CDR2 is SFDVKD. With V trimmed by 7 bases and J by 7 bases, 3 bases remained unmatched. For the CDR3, the DNA is TGTGCCACCAGCCAGGGGGACCAGCCCCAGCATTTT. Amino acid sequence: CATSQGDQPQHF.

The chain has TRBV5-5 and TRBJ2-5; 9 bases align to TRBD2. Per germline, CDR1 SGHKS and CDR2 YYEKEE (reference sequence). The CDR3 extends over 14 amino acids. V lost 3 bases to trimming and J lost 0 bases; unmatched junction nucleotides: 0. The CDR3 sequence is CASSWTSDQETQYF. Written as DNA, the CDR3 is TGTGCCAGCAGCTGGACTAGCGACCAAGAGACCCAGTACTTC. The entire variable domain, with the rest obtained from reference TRBV5-5 and TRBJ2-5, is as follows: DAGVTQSPTHLIKTRGQQVTLRCSPISGHKSVSWYQQVLGQGPQFIFQYYEKEERGRGNFPDRFSARQFPNYSSELNVNALLLGDSALYLCASSWTSDQETQYFGPGTRLLVL.

V is TRBV7-4 and J is TRBJ2-7, with D hard to call. The CDR3 covers 14 residues. Trimming left V 7 bases short and J 0 bases short, with 13 bases between. Looked up from germline, CDR1 is SGHVT and CDR2 is SQSDAQ. As DNA, the CDR3 is TGTGCCAGCACCCGTCCTAGGAACTCCTACGAGCAGTACTTC. Translated: CASTRPRNSYEQYF.

The J gene is TRBJ2-7, the V gene TRBV21-1; no DNA check was done on the table's D call, TRBD1. TRBV21-1 is reported as a pseudogene. This CDR3 has 12 amino acids. CDR3: CASKGGTYEQYF. For the CDR3, the DNA is TGTGCCAGCAAAGGGGGAACCTACGAGCAGTACTTC.